This T cell receptor (beta chain) derives from a study of blood T cells in healthy people across ages. Findings and limits, study-wide: In older individuals, TCR beta diversity per million T cells was lower, falling roughly linearly with age. Correlation between TCR beta diversity and naive T cell percentage was strong.

Points on this clonotype: No antigen is known for it. Mismatch with germline at one junction end may stem from a read error.

Germline loops: CDR1 SNHLY, CDR2 FYNNEI. The length of the CDR3 is 11 residues. Combining a sample-barcoded 5' primer with a J-beta primer mix, a second PCR ran for roughly 7 to 11 cycles. The study obtained at least 2.5 million CDR3-containing paired-end reads from every sample. TCRdb re-called the 5' RACE reads with MiXCR, one entry per CDR3 protein. Here the sample spans 500,000 to 700,000 distinct CDR3 sequences, about 30% being singletons. Peripheral blood samples of 9.5 to 10 milliliters were drawn from each donor. The sequence was obtained from a woman at least 80 years old in good health. V usage is TRBV2 and J usage is TRBJ2-1; a possible D gene is TRBD1 (6 bases). Sequenced: blood. CDR3 sequence (DNA): TGTGCCAGCAGTCTGGACAGCGACCTAGTCTTC. This encodes CASSLDSDLVF.